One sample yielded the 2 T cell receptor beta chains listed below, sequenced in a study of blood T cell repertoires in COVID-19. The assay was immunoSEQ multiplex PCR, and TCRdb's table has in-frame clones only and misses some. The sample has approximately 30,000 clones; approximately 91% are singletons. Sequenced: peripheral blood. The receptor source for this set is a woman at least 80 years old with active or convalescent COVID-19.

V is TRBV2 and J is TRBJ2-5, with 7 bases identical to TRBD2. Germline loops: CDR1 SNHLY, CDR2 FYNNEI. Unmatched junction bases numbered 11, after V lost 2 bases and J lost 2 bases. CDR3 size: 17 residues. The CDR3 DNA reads TGTGCCAGCAGTGAACGCCTAGCGGAGCCACTTCAAGAGACCCAGTACTTC. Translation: CASSERLAEPLQETQYF.

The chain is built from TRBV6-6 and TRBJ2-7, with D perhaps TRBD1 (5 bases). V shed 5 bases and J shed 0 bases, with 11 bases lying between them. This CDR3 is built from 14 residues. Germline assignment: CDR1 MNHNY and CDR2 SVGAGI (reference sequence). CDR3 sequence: CASSRGDSSYEQYF. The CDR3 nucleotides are TGTGCCAGCAGTAGGGGCGATAGCTCCTACGAGCAGTACTTC.